This T cell receptor (beta chain) was recovered during a study of shared clonotypes between healthy human individuals. Naive CD8 populations comprised CD45RO-negative cells positively selected for CCR7, excluding terminally differentiated effector memory CD45RA+ cells. TCRdb's copy holds only in-frame clones and misses some; the assay was immunoSEQ multiplex PCR. The sample lists around 1.9 million clones, approximately 92% seen once, with over 1.5% in the top ten. The receptor's source is a young man in good health. Some clones in this sample may be carry-over from other donors' samples. Sequences were obtained from naive CD8+ T cells from PBMCs.

The CDR3 here is CARSPPPQGSSYEQYF. For the CDR3, the DNA is TGTGCCAGAAGCCCACCTCCACAGGGATCCTCCTACGAGCAGTACTTC. The chain combines TRBV5-3 with TRBJ2-7; D is possibly TRBD1 (6 bases). TRBV5-3 falls under the ORF class, with uncertain function. Between the trimmed V and J ends, which lost 4 bases and 0 bases, there was a span of 17 bases. The CDR3 extends over 16 amino acids.